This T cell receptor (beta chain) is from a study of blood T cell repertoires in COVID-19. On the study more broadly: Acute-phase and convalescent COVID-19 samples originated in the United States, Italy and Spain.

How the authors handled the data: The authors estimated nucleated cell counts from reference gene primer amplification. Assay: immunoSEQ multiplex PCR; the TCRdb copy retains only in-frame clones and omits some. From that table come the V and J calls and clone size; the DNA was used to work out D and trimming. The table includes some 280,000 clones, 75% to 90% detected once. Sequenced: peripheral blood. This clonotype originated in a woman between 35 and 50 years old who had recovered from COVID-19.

CDR3 loop: CASSPRGGADNEKLFF. The CDR3, as DNA: TGTGCCAGCTCACCACGAGGAGGGGCCGATAATGAAAAACTGTTTTTT. The chain employs TRBV18 and TRBJ1-4; D might be TRBD1 (5 bases). The CDR3 totals 16 residues. V was clipped by 1 base and J by 4 bases, with 13 bases between them. Germline-derived CDR1 and CDR2 are KGHSH and LQKENI.